The 31 T cell receptor beta chains below were found in one sample sequenced in a study of cytomegalovirus exposure and HLA in healthy donors. PCR involved 60 Vbeta and 13 Jbeta primers. Sequencing used immunoSEQ multiplex PCR; TCRdb keeps in-frame clones, though not all of them. Found here are 200,000 to 250,000 clones, about three quarters of them singletons; the top ten hold less than 3.5%. What was sequenced was PBMCs. The receptors were sampled from a woman aged 55 to 70 in good health and CMV-seropositive.

The V gene is TRBV28, the J gene TRBJ1-3, with TRBD1 identical over 8 bases. After removal of 6 bases from V and 0 bases from J, the junction contained 10 bases not matched to a gene. The germline gives CDR1 MDHEN, CDR2 SYDVKM. The CDR3 has 17 amino acids. For the CDR3, the DNA is TGTGCCAGCAGATTCGGACAGGGAGCCCTCTCTGGAAACACCATATATTTT. Its protein is CASRFGQGALSGNTIYF.

V is TRBV18 and J is TRBJ2-7, with 7 bases matching TRBD2. Germline V gene data show CDR1 as KGHSH and CDR2 as LQKENI. The CDR3 length is 15 residues. J gave up 1 base and V 3 bases, and 6 bases lay outside the gene matches. The CDR3 loop is CASSPSGRVSYEQYF. CDR3 nucleotide sequence: TGTGCCAGCTCACCTAGCGGGCGGGTGTCCTACGAGCAGTACTTC.

The chain joins TRBV29-1 to TRBJ2-1, with 7 nucleotides matching TRBD1. This CDR3 spans 12 amino acids. Germline CDR1 is SQVTM and CDR2 is ANQGSEA. V lost 8 bases, J lost 6 bases, and 7 bases stayed unmatched. CDR3 in DNA: TGCAGCACGCTTTCAGGGGGCAATGAGCAGTTCTTC. Protein sequence: CSTLSGGNEQFF.

The CDR3 DNA sequence: TGCGCCAGCAGCCTACTAGCGGGGGGGAGGTACGAGCAGTACTTC. This sequence encodes CASSLLAGGRYEQYF. The gene calls are TRBV4-1 and TRBJ2-7; 13 bases align to TRBD2. Germline CDR1 and CDR2: MGHRA and YSYEKL. The CDR3 is made up of 15 amino acids. The V segment lost 4 bases and the J segment 4 bases; nucleotides outside the gene matches: 4.

This clone was detected a few times. The chain carries TRBV18 and TRBJ2-7, with TRBD2 matching 10 bases. Germline CDR1 is KGHSH and CDR2 is LQKENI. The junction had 4 bases not matched to a gene; V was cut back by 6 bases and J by 5 bases. There are 13 residues in the CDR3. In DNA form, the CDR3 reads TGTGCCAGCTCCGCTAGCGGGAGTAACGAGCAGTACTTC. Amino acids: CASSASGSNEQYF.

V usage is TRBV5-6 and J usage is TRBJ1-4; D is unclear. Per germline, CDR1 SGHDT and CDR2 YYEEEE. The CDR3 sequence is 15 residues long. Trimming pared 1 base from V and 8 bases from J, leaving 15 bases between. In nucleotides, the CDR3 is TGTGCCAGCAGCTTGTCGGGGAGAGGAGGCGAAAAACTGTTTTTT. Its translation: CASSLSGRGGEKLFF.

The chain uses TRBV4-3 and TRBJ1-5; D remains unclear. CDR3 length equals 13 residues. From germline, CDR1 is LGHNA and CDR2 YSLEER. V was trimmed by 0 bases and J by 9 bases, leaving 9 bases between them. As DNA, the CDR3 is TGCGCCAGCAGCCAAGATCTAGAGTGGCCCCAGCATTTT. Translated: CASSQDLEWPQHF.

The chain has TRBV15 and TRBJ1-5; 11 bases are shared with TRBD1. Germline V CDR1 and CDR2: LNHNV, YYDKDF (reference sequence). V lost 6 bases, J lost 5 bases, and 3 bases stayed unmatched. The CDR3 contains 14 residues. CDR3 nucleotide sequence: TGTGCCACCAGAGGACAGGGGGCGTATCAGCCCCAGCATTTT. As protein: CATRGQGAYQPQHF.

The chain joins TRBV7-9 to TRBJ1-4; 7 nucleotides agree with TRBD1. The CDR3 has 16 residues. The V gene's germline CDR1 is SEHNR and CDR2 FQNEAQ (reference sequence). With V trimmed by 3 bases and J by 5 bases, 9 bases remained unmatched. The DNA for the CDR3 is TGTGCCAGCAGCTTGGCGGGGGGACAGTCAAATGAAAAACTGTTTTTT. It specifies CASSLAGGQSNEKLFF.

The chain employs TRBV6-5 and TRBJ2-5; TRBD1 matches at 9 bases. The DNA matches TRBJ2-7 better at its end, which makes the J call doubtful. This CDR3 has 14 residues. Germline V gives CDR1 MNHEY, CDR2 SVGAGI. This chain's CDR3 is CASSYLGQGYEQYF. The CDR3 DNA reads as TGTGCCAGCAGTTACTTGGGACAGGGTTACGAGCAGTACTTC.

The chain combines TRBV25-1 with TRBJ2-7; 8 bases match TRBD1. The CDR3 contains 16 residues. V trimming: 3 bases; J trimming: 1 base; junction bases outside the gene matches: 8. Germline lookup yields CDR1 MGHDK and CDR2 SYGVNS. The CDR3 DNA reads TGTGCCAGCAGTGACGACTTTGGGGACAGGTCCTACGAGCAGTACTTC. As protein: CASSDDFGDRSYEQYF.

The chain employs TRBV4-2 and TRBJ1-1; TRBD1 is a possible D gene (5 bases). Per the germline V gene, CDR1 is LGHNA and CDR2 is YNFKEQ. Trimming removed 0 bases at V and 9 bases at J, with 14 bases between. This CDR3 region has 14 residues. The DNA for the CDR3 is TGTGCCAGCAGCCAAGACCCGTTCGACAGCCAAGCTTTCTTT. Protein: CASSQDPFDSQAFF.

The gene calls are TRBV6-5 and TRBJ1-2, with D perhaps matching TRBD1 (5 bases). The CDR3 spans 13 residues. Germline CDR1 is MNHEY and CDR2 is SVGAGI. V lost 0 bases, J lost 12 bases, and 14 bases lay in between. This CDR3 reads CASSYSTRQRNTF. In nucleotides, the CDR3 is TGTGCCAGCAGTTACTCGACGAGACAGAGGAACACCTTC.

The gene calls are TRBV10-1 and TRBJ2-7, with a tentative D call TRBD2 (6 bases). Trimming left V 8 bases short and J 5 bases short, with 13 bases between. The CDR3 spans 12 residues. Looked up from germline, CDR1 is WNHNN and CDR2 is SYGVQD (reference sequence). Here the CDR3 DNA reads TGCGCCAGCTGGTGGTGCGGGAACGAGCAGTACTTC. This gives the protein CASWWCGNEQYF.

The chain employs TRBV7-9 and TRBJ1-4, with a possible D match to TRBD1 (5 bases). CDR1 SEHNR and CDR2 FQNEAQ come from the germline V gene (reference sequence). The CDR3 runs 16 residues. Trimming removed 3 bases at V and 8 bases at J, with 19 bases between. The CDR3 here is CASSFGQGGPWEKLFF. In DNA form, the CDR3 reads TGTGCCAGCAGCTTCGGGCAGGGAGGGCCGTGGGAAAAACTGTTTTTT.

The rearrangement uses TRBV7-9 and TRBJ2-3; TRBD2 agrees at 8 bases. Germline V gives CDR1 SEHNR, CDR2 FQNEAQ (reference sequence). The trim removed 3 bases at V and 2 bases at J, leaving 13 bases unmatched. The CDR3 contains 18 residues. In DNA, the CDR3 is TGTGCCAGCAGCTTTGTGGGCCTAGCGGGCGCCCTCACAGATACGCAGTATTTT. Protein sequence: CASSFVGLAGALTDTQYF.

The chain links TRBV25-1 to TRBJ2-7; TRBD1 is a possible D gene (6 bases). The germline CDR1 and CDR2 sequences are MGHDK and SYGVNS. V lost 3 bases and J lost 6, with 18 bases in between. The CDR3 runs to 15 residues. CDR3 DNA: TGTGCCAGCAGTGACCCCGGGACACAGGCTCGCGAGCAGTACTTC. Its translation is CASSDPGTQAREQYF.

The chain links TRBV5-1 to TRBJ1-4; 7 bases are a match to TRBD1. CDR3 length: 15 residues. CDR1 and CDR2 from the germline V gene are SGHRS and YFSETQ. V was clipped by 2 bases and J by 8 bases; unmatched bases: 9. The CDR3: CASSFRQGVDEKLFF. CDR3 nucleotide sequence: TGCGCCAGCAGCTTCCGACAGGGAGTGGACGAAAAACTGTTTTTT.

V and J are TRBV25-1 and TRBJ2-1, with TRBD2 matching 8 bases. The germline V gene encodes CDR1 MGHDK and CDR2 SYGVNS. The length of the CDR3 is 15 residues. V trimming: 2 bases; J trimming: 13 bases; junction bases outside the gene matches: 13. The CDR3 spells CASSEGYASGSRQFF. As DNA, the CDR3 is TGTGCCAGCAGTGAAGGGTATGCAAGCGGGAGTCGACAGTTCTTC.

This sequence joins TRBV19 and TRBJ1-5; maybe TRBD1 (5 bases). This CDR3 contains 13 residues. Per the germline V gene, CDR1 is LNHDA and CDR2 is SQIVND (reference sequence). Trimming removed 5 bases at V and 4 bases at J, with 9 bases between. In DNA form, the CDR3 reads TGTGCCAGTAGTGCGGCAGGGAATCAGCCCCAGCATTTT. Its protein product is CASSAAGNQPQHF.

The chain couples TRBV6-5 to TRBJ1-1; 10 bases match TRBD1. CDR1 and CDR2 from the germline V gene are MNHEY and SVGAGI. V shed 0 bases and J 4 bases; nucleotides not matched to a gene: 2. This CDR3 is 15 amino acids long. The CDR3 loop reads CASSYSTGGGTEAFF. In DNA, the CDR3 is TGTGCCAGCAGTTACTCGACAGGGGGCGGCACTGAAGCTTTCTTT.

The chain recombines TRBV4-1 with TRBJ1-1, with 8 bases matching TRBD1. CDR1 and CDR2 (germline): MGHRA, YSYEKL. CDR3 length: 14 residues. V trimming: 11 bases; J trimming: 2 bases; junction bases outside the gene matches: 10. In DNA form, the CDR3 reads TGCGCCCAGCCGACCAGGGGGCGAAACACTGAAGCTTTCTTT. This translates into CAQPTRGRNTEAFF.

The chain employs TRBV7-2 and TRBJ1-5, with 7 bases lining up with TRBD1. CDR3 length: 14 residues. CDR1 is SGHTA and CDR2 is FQGNSA in the germline V gene. V lost 6 bases to trimming and J lost 4 bases; unmatched junction nucleotides: 6. The CDR3 bases are TGTGCCAGCAGTTTGACAGGGCAAAATCAGCCCCAGCATTTT. Translating gives CASSLTGQNQPQHF.

This clone has just one count. This chain connects TRBV4-3 to TRBJ2-3, with 11 nucleotides matching TRBD2. The CDR3 runs 18 residues. Germline V gene sequence: CDR1 LGHNA, CDR2 YSLEER. The trim removed 0 bases at V and 1 base at J, leaving 6 bases unmatched. CDR3 coding DNA: TGCGCCAGCAGCCAAGAGATGGCTAGCGGGGGGCGCACAGATACGCAGTATTTT. Protein: CASSQEMASGGRTDTQYF.

The gene calls are TRBV19 and TRBJ1-2, with 7 bases identical to TRBD1. Germline V gene sequence: CDR1 LNHDA, CDR2 SQIVND (reference sequence). Germline trimming cut 3 bases from V and 0 bases from J; bases unmatched to any gene: 4. This CDR3 contains 15 residues. The CDR3 DNA reads as TGTGCCAGTAGTATCCGGGACAGAGCTAACTATGGCTACACCTTC. Translating it yields CASSIRDRANYGYTF.

V gene TRBV6-5 combines with J gene TRBJ2-7; perhaps TRBD1 as D (6 bases). Deletions cut 6 bases from V and 0 bases from J, with 12 bases between. The CDR3 runs to 14 residues. The germline CDR1 and CDR2 sequences are MNHEY and SVGAGI. The CDR3 region has the DNA TGTGCCAGCAGCCGGCTAGGGGGCTCCTACGAGCAGTACTTC. Translated, it gives CASSRLGGSYEQYF.

This clone occurred a few times. The chain joins TRBV4-3 to TRBJ2-1; D ambiguous. V dropped 0 bases and J dropped 7 bases, with 10 bases sitting between them. The germline CDR1 and CDR2 sequences are LGHNA and YSLEER. The CDR3 extends over 14 amino acids. CDR3 region: CASSQEWAGNEQFF. CDR3 nucleotide sequence: TGCGCCAGCAGCCAAGAGTGGGCTGGTAATGAGCAGTTCTTC.

In DNA form, the CDR3 reads TGTGCCAGCAGCTTGGTGCGGGGGAGTACCGGGGAGCTGTTTTTT. Its translation is CASSLVRGSTGELFF. This sequence joins TRBV5-4 and TRBJ2-2; 7 bases are a match to TRBD2. V shed 0 bases, J shed 5 bases, and the junction held 4 bases outside the gene matches. This CDR3 has 15 residues. Germline V gives CDR1 SGHNT, CDR2 YYREEE (reference sequence).

This clone was found once. The chain joins TRBV11-2 to TRBJ1-5; no clear D gene. The CDR3 runs to 13 residues. The germline CDR1 and CDR2 sequences are SGHAT and FQNNGV. Between the trimmed V and J ends, which lost 0 bases and 5 bases, there was a span of 5 bases. In nucleotides, the CDR3 is TGTGCCAGCAGCTTAGATCTAGATCAGCCCCAGCATTTT. Its translation is CASSLDLDQPQHF.

The chain links TRBV6-5 to TRBJ2-1; D perhaps matches TRBD2 (5 bases). V was shortened by 5 bases and J by 6 bases, with 14 bases between the two germline ends. This CDR3 comprises 14 residues. Germline V lookup: CDR1 MNHEY, CDR2 SVGAGI. This CDR3 reads CASSPGGGGNEQFF. The CDR3 DNA follows: TGTGCCAGCAGTCCGGGCGGAGGAGGCAATGAGCAGTTCTTC.

This chain connects TRBV21-1 to TRBJ1-3; the table's D call, TRBD1, was not checked against the DNA. TRBV21-1 is a listed pseudogene. This CDR3 is 15 amino acids long. CDR3 loop: CASSKDRASGNTIYF. The CDR3 DNA reads as TGTGCCAGCAGCAAGGACAGGGCCTCTGGAAACACCATATATTTT.